This T cell receptor beta chain is drawn from a study of post-analysis software for immune sequencing data. For the study at large: Multiple sclerosis in the patients followed relapsing-remitting, secondary progressive and progressive-relapsing courses. Study results and caveats: In multiple sclerosis, normalized Chao1 diversity was significantly below that of controls. Patients used roughly five TRBV segments, including TRBV5-6, TRBV5-1 and TRBV20-1, more often than controls. Pronounced co-clustering by F measure was evident among identically batched samples.

Points on this clonotype: The antigen is undetermined.

Prepared libraries of TCR beta cDNA carried unique molecular identifiers. TCRdb reprocessed the PCR reads via MiXCR and lists one record per CDR3 protein. The table shows under 200,000 distinct CDR3 sequences, with under 40% occurring only once. Trimming took off 6 bases at V and 6 bases at J, with 14 bases between the two ends. CDR1 and CDR2 (germline): MNHNY, SVGAGI (reference sequence). The CDR3 is made up of 14 amino acids. The rearrangement uses TRBV6-6 and TRBJ2-2, with unresolved D. The TCR was taken from a girl between 10 and 17 years old with multiple sclerosis. Sample: blood, taken after autologous hematopoietic stem cell transplantation. The CDR3 sequence is CASRNGPLAGELFF. DNA for the CDR3: TGTGCCAGCAGGAATGGCCCCCTGGCCGGGGAGCTGTTTTTT.